Presented here are 6 T cell receptor beta chains from one specimen sequenced in a study of blood T cell repertoires in COVID-19. Method: immunoSEQ multiplex PCR; TCRdb's copy keeps in-frame clones and lacks some. The data show about 70,000 clones, roughly 81% seen once. The source material was peripheral blood. The receptors come from a woman in her 70s with acute or convalescent COVID-19.

The chain has TRBV9 and TRBJ2-3, with a weak D call TRBD2 (5 bases). In germline, CDR1 is SGDLS, CDR2 YYNGEE. The length of the CDR3 is 15 residues. V was shortened by 0 bases and J by 6 bases, with 14 bases between the two germline ends. The CDR3: CASSVEGSGGDTQYF. The CDR3, as DNA: TGTGCCAGCAGCGTAGAAGGCTCAGGCGGGGATACGCAGTATTTT.

The chain combines TRBV29-1 with TRBJ1-4, with D hard to call. CDR1 and CDR2 (germline): SQVTM, ANQGSEA. CDR3 length: 11 amino acids. V lost 2 bases and J 6 bases, leaving 4 bases between the germline ends. This CDR3 is CSVESDEKLFF. As DNA, the CDR3 is TGCAGCGTTGAATCTGATGAAAAACTGTTTTTT.

The chain has TRBV6-4 and TRBJ2-2; D may be TRBD2 (6 bases). The CDR3 has 14 residues. V was clipped by 3 bases and J by 4 bases, with 9 bases between them. Germline V gene lookup returns CDR1 MRHNA and CDR2 SNTAGT. CDR3 DNA sequence: TGTGCCAGCAGTGAAACCGGGGGCACCGGGGAGCTGTTTTTT. It translates to CASSETGGTGELFF.

The V and J genes are TRBV5-1 and TRBJ2-2, with D perhaps matching TRBD2 (5 bases). This CDR3 has 14 amino acids. The germline CDR1 and CDR2 sequences are SGHRS and YFSETQ. The germline V and J ends were trimmed by 7 bases and 0 bases, with 10 bases remaining between them. The CDR3 DNA reads as TGCGCCAGCTTTAGGACTCCGAACACCGGGGAGCTGTTTTTT. It specifies CASFRTPNTGELFF.

The chain uses TRBV28 and TRBJ2-1; no definite D call. The V gene's germline CDR1 is MDHEN and CDR2 SYDVKM. The CDR3 extends over 19 amino acids. The germline V and J ends were trimmed by 4 bases and 0 bases, with 22 bases remaining between them. In DNA, the CDR3 is TGTGCCAGCAGTTCCTATACCCCGAAGGTGGGCCTCTCCTACAATGAGCAGTTCTTC. Its protein is CASSSYTPKVGLSYNEQFF. The full variable domain, rest sourced from reference TRBV28 and TRBJ2-1, is DVKVTQSSRYLVKRTGEKVFLECVQDMDHENMFWYRQDPGLGLRLIYFSYDVKMKEKGDIPEGYSVSREKKERFSLILESASTNQTSMYLCASSSYTPKVGLSYNEQFFGPGTRLTVL.

This clone occurred many times. The chain uses TRBV25-1 and TRBJ1-4; the match to TRBD1 covers 7 bases. CDR1 MGHDK and CDR2 SYGVNS come from the germline V gene. The CDR3 has 15 residues. Losses at the gene ends were 8 bases for V and 7 bases for J; bases not matched to a gene: 13. The chain's CDR3 is CASSEPTTGLEKLFF. The CDR3 region has the DNA TGTGCCAGCTCTGAACCTACGACAGGGCTTGAAAAACTGTTTTTT.